The 23 T cell receptor beta chains below come from one sample, sequenced in a study of prognosis after radiotherapy for stage I lung cancer. Genomic DNA was the source, and TCR beta CDR3 was amplified from it by two-round multiplex PCR. Round-one PCR had primers specific to each TRBV and TRBJ gene. TCRdb reanalysed the multiplex PCR reads using MiXCR and keeps one entry per CDR3 protein. Of approximately 28,000 distinct CDR3 sequences listed, 42% were seen once; the top ten hold roughly 14%. Material: PBMCs, obtained before or after stereotactic body radiation therapy (not recorded which). These receptors were collected from a donor aged 50 or older with non-small cell lung cancer.

A note on this clonotype: Just one base apart from a much larger clone, this may be a read error. As DNA, the CDR3 is TGTGCCAGCAGCTTAAAACTAGTCATAGGCACAGATGCGCAGTATTTT. It translates to CASSLKLVIGTDAQYF. The chain joins TRBV7-9 to TRBJ2-3; D is perhaps TRBD2 (5 bases). Germline V lookup: CDR1 SEHNR, CDR2 FQNEAQ (reference sequence). This CDR3 has 16 residues. Variable domain in full (rest from reference TRBV7-9 and TRBJ2-3): DTGVSQNPRHKITKRGQNVTFRCDPISEHNRLYWYRQTLGQGPEFLTYFQNEAQLEKSRLLSDRFSAERPKGSFSTLEIQRTEQGDSAMYLCASSLKLVIGTDAQYFGPGTRLTVL.

This clonotype was observed many times. This sequence joins TRBV7-9 and TRBJ2-2; 8 bases are a match to TRBD1. The CDR3 length is 16 residues. CDR1 SEHNR and CDR2 FQNEAQ come from the germline V gene (reference sequence). V shed 4 bases, J shed 1 base, and the junction held 5 bases outside the gene matches. The CDR3 reads CASSSPGTGNTGELFF. The CDR3 coding sequence is TGTGCCAGCAGCTCCCCCGGGACAGGGAACACCGGGGAGCTGTTTTTT.

This clonotype was recorded at least ten times. This rearrangement joins TRBV5-1 to TRBJ1-5, with D maybe TRBD1 (6 bases). Trimming shortened V by 4 bases and J by 4 bases, and 15 bases separated the two germline ends. The CDR3 has 15 amino acids. The germline V gene encodes CDR1 SGHRS and CDR2 YFSETQ. The CDR3 here is CASSALGAENQPQHF. The CDR3 region has the DNA TGCGCCAGCAGCGCGTTGGGGGCAGAGAATCAGCCCCAGCATTTT.

This clonotype was found many times. V gene TRBV30 combines with J gene TRBJ2-1; 10 nucleotides match TRBD2. The CDR3 has 15 residues. The junction had 16 bases not matched to a gene; V was cut back by 2 bases and J by 15 bases. Germline-derived CDR1 and CDR2 are GTSNPN and SVGIG (reference sequence). The CDR3 region has the DNA TGTGCCTGGAGTCGGACTAGCGGCCAGTCACAAAGCCGGTTCTTC. Amino acids: CAWSRTSGQSQSRFF.

The gene calls are TRBV6-2 or TRBV6-3 and TRBJ1-2; 9 nucleotides line up with TRBD1. The CDR3 has 17 amino acids. The J segment lost 3 bases and the V segment lost 2 bases, leaving 10 bases of the junction unmatched. Germline-derived CDR1 and CDR2 are MNHEY and SVGEGT. CDR3 residues: CASSYLAGTGLDYGYTF. The DNA for the CDR3 is TGTGCCAGCAGTTACCTTGCCGGGACAGGGCTTGACTATGGCTACACCTTC.

This chain connects TRBV15 to TRBJ1-6; 9 nucleotides match TRBD1. This CDR3 has 15 amino acids. Germline CDR1 LNHNV, CDR2 YYDKDF (reference sequence). Trimming cost V 2 bases and J 10 bases; bases outside gene matches: 6. The CDR3 here is CATSRTGTGNSPLHF. The CDR3, as DNA: TGTGCCACCAGCAGAACCGGGACAGGGAACTCACCCCTCCACTTT.

This clonotype came up a few times. The V gene is TRBV27, the J gene TRBJ2-7; D is unclear. V lost 9 bases and J 2 bases, leaving 14 bases between the germline ends. This CDR3 has 13 amino acids. CDR1 and CDR2 from the germline V gene are MNHEY and SMNVEV (reference sequence). The CDR3 loop reads CARYTEYAYEQYF. CDR3 nucleotides: TGTGCCAGGTACACGGAATATGCCTACGAGCAGTACTTC.

This clonotype is labeled as medium-sized. V gene TRBV6-1 combines with J gene TRBJ2-7; D is unresolved. The CDR3 spans 15 residues. Trimming took 2 bases from V and 0 from J, leaving 11 bases between them. CDR1 MNHNS and CDR2 SASEGT come from the germline V gene. This chain's CDR3 is CASSESQANSYEQYF. CDR3 DNA sequence: TGTGCCAGCAGTGAATCTCAGGCGAACTCCTACGAGCAGTACTTC.

Many counts were recorded for this clonotype. This chain links TRBV6-1 with TRBJ1-1; perhaps TRBD1 as D (6 bases). V was clipped by 6 bases and J by 7 bases, with 18 bases between them. The CDR3 is made up of 14 amino acids. Per the germline V gene, CDR1 is MNHNS and CDR2 is SASEGT. CDR3: CASSLLAGAVEAFF. For the CDR3, the DNA is TGTGCCAGCAGCCTTCTCGCGGGGGCCGTTGAAGCTTTCTTT.

The DNA of the CDR3 is TGCAGTGCTAGAGATCAGCCGGGACAGGGGAGCTCCTACGAGCAGTACTTC. This codes for CSARDQPGQGSSYEQYF. The gene calls are TRBV20-1 and TRBJ2-7; 10 bases match TRBD1. The V gene end was trimmed by 0 bases and the J gene end by 0 bases; junction bases not matched to a gene: 8. CDR3 length: 17 residues. Germline values: CDR1 DFQATT, CDR2 SNEGSKA (reference sequence).

Many counts were recorded for this clonotype. The chain combines TRBV5-1 with TRBJ2-3; 8 nucleotides agree with TRBD2. CDR3 length: 15 residues. V lost 2 bases and J lost 2; bases outside the gene matches: 4. CDR1 is SGHRS and CDR2 is YFSETQ in the germline V gene. As DNA, the CDR3 is TGCGCCAGCAGCTTACAGCGGGGGTTCACAGATACGCAGTATTTT. Protein: CASSLQRGFTDTQYF.

Remarks on this clonotype: Just one base apart from a much larger clone, this may be a read error. The chain recombines TRBV7-6 with TRBJ1-1; D uncertain. The V gene's germline CDR1 is SGHVS and CDR2 FNYEAQ. V was shortened by 5 bases and J by 2 bases, with 9 bases between the two germline ends. The CDR3 spans 13 residues. CDR3 region: CASSRHENTEAFF. DNA of the CDR3: TGTGCCAGCAGCCGACATGAAAACACTGAAGCTTTCTTT. The full variable domain, completed using reference TRBV7-6 and TRBJ1-1, is GAGVSQSPRYKVTKRGQDVALRCDPISGHVSLYWYRQALGQGPEFLTYFNYEAQQDKSGLPNDRFSAERPEGSISTLTIQRTEQRDSAMYRCASSRHENTEAFFGQGTRLTVV.

There are many counts of this clonotype. V gene TRBV12-3 or TRBV12-4 combines with J gene TRBJ2-5, with D uncertain. The CDR3 consists of 12 residues. V shed 6 bases and J shed 1 base, with 6 bases lying between them. CDR3 protein: CASRRGQETQYF. The DNA for the CDR3 is TGTGCCAGCAGGCGAGGCCAAGAGACCCAGTACTTC.

By share of the sample, this clonotype is medium-sized. The genes are TRBV25-1 and TRBJ2-2; 11 bases map to TRBD1. With V trimmed by 4 bases and J by 7 bases, 8 bases remained unmatched. The CDR3 runs to 16 residues. Germline values: CDR1 MGHDK, CDR2 SYGVNS. For the CDR3, the DNA is TGTGCCAGCAGTGCCCCCGGGACAGGGGGAGTCGGGGAGCTGTTTTTT. As protein: CASSAPGTGGVGELFF. The full variable domain, completed using reference TRBV25-1 and TRBJ2-2, is EADIYQTPRYLVIGTGKKITLECSQTMGHDKMYWYQQDPGMELHLIHYSYGVNSTEKGDLSSESTVSRIRTEHFPLTLESARPSHTSQYLCASSAPGTGGVGELFFGEGSRLTVL.

This clonotype was detected many times. The genes are TRBV12-3 or TRBV12-4 and TRBJ1-1; unclear D gene. The length of the CDR3 is 11 residues. The ends were cut back, 0 bases at V and 9 bases at J, with 5 bases in the middle. CDR3 loop: CASSLAEQAFF. DNA of the CDR3: TGTGCCAGCAGTTTAGCAGAACAAGCTTTCTTT.

This clonotype came up many times. The chain is built from TRBV20-1 and TRBJ1-1, with TRBD1 as a possible D gene (5 bases). Germline CDR1 is DFQATT and CDR2 is SNEGSKA (reference sequence). This CDR3 is 14 amino acids long. V lost 0 bases to trimming and J lost 4 bases, with 12 bases between them. The CDR3 DNA follows: TGCAGTGCTAGAGATCTGGGGGGGAGCACTGAAGCTTTCTTT. Translated, it gives CSARDLGGSTEAFF.

V usage is TRBV2 and J usage is TRBJ2-7; D is perhaps TRBD1 or TRBD2 (6 bases each). Trimming stripped 7 bases from V and 3 bases from J, with 19 bases between. This CDR3 contains 15 residues. Germline CDR1 SNHLY, CDR2 FYNNEI. The CDR3 is CASTTEGGILYEQYF. In DNA, the CDR3 is TGTGCCAGCACCACCGAGGGGGGAATTCTCTACGAGCAGTACTTC.

V is TRBV9 and J is TRBJ2-1; 10 bases are a match to TRBD2. Trimming removed 4 bases from V and 5 bases from J; junction bases left unmatched: 6. The CDR3 has 15 amino acids. In germline, CDR1 is SGDLS, CDR2 YYNGEE. CDR3 in amino acids: CASSFGLAEDNEQFF. The CDR3 bases are TGTGCCAGCAGCTTCGGACTAGCGGAGGACAATGAGCAGTTCTTC. Complete variable domain (other parts from reference TRBV9 and TRBJ2-1): DSGVTQTPKHLITATGQRVTLRCSPRSGDLSVYWYQQSLDQGLQFLIQYYNGEERAKGNILERFSAQQFPDLHSELNLSSLELGDSALYFCASSFGLAEDNEQFFGPGTRLTVL.

Points on this clonotype: At one end the junction does not follow the germline gene, possibly because of a read error. The J gene is TRBJ2-2, the V gene TRBV6-2 or TRBV6-3; no definite D call. The length of the CDR3 is 15 residues. Germline V gene lookup returns CDR1 MNHEY and CDR2 SVGEGT. The CDR3 DNA follows: TGTGTCAGCAGTGAAGCAAGTCCCGGAATTGGGGAGCTGTTTTTT. It translates to CVSSEASPGIGELFF.

This clonotype was observed a single time. This likely traces to a read error, being one base from a far larger clone. The chain joins TRBV6-1 to TRBJ1-3; tentatively, D is TRBD1 (6 bases). From germline, CDR1 is MNHNS and CDR2 SASEGT. The CDR3 is 15 amino acids. Trimming took off 5 bases at V and 4 bases at J, with 15 bases between the two ends. The chain's CDR3 is CASSYGGRTGNTIYF. The CDR3 DNA sequence: TGTGCCAGCAGTTACGGGGGCAGGACCGGAAACACCATATATTTT.

This clonotype was seen only once. This chain uses TRBV6-1 with TRBJ2-7, with D possibly TRBD2 on 7 matching bases. V was shortened by 7 bases and J by 4 bases, with 23 bases between the two germline ends. The CDR3 consists of 16 residues. Germline V lookup: CDR1 MNHNS, CDR2 SASEGT. CDR3 protein: CASTRGGLPPSYEQYF. DNA for the CDR3: TGTGCCAGCACGCGAGGGGGACTACCACCTTCGTACGAGCAGTACTTC.

The genes are TRBV6-2 or TRBV6-3 and TRBJ2-1; maybe TRBD1 (5 bases). The CDR3 loop spans 15 amino acids. V lost 6 bases to trimming and J lost 7 bases, with 19 bases between them. Germline V lookup: CDR1 MNHEY, CDR2 SVGEGT. This CDR3 reads CASRTAWGAGNEQFF. The CDR3 DNA follows: TGTGCCAGCAGAACCGCATGGGGCGCAGGGAATGAGCAGTTCTTC.

V and J are TRBV5-4 and TRBJ2-7, with TRBD2 matching over 8 bases. Trimming cost V 6 bases and J 5 bases; bases outside gene matches: 7. CDR3 size: 13 residues. Looked up from germline, CDR1 is SGHNT and CDR2 is YYREEE (reference sequence). The DNA of the CDR3 is TGTGCCAGCACCCTCCCCGGGAGGGACGAGCAGTACTTC. It encodes CASTLPGRDEQYF.